This T cell receptor (beta chain) was retrieved from a study of technical replicates of blood from a few donors. The protocol was immunoSEQ multiplex PCR, while the TCRdb copy is restricted to in-frame clones and leaves out a portion. Among some 100,000 clones listed, nearly 96% were seen once. This CDR3 spans 15 amino acids. J gave up 7 bases and V 6 bases, and 13 bases lay outside the gene matches. Germline CDR1 is SGHDN and CDR2 is FVKESK. This receptor was identified in a human donor in good health. The sequenced material came from T cells isolated from PBMCs. The gene calls are TRBV14 and TRBJ2-3; TRBD2 agrees at 7 bases. The CDR3 DNA reads TGTGCCAGCAGTCTTGCTAGCGGAGGTCTGTATACGCAGTATTTT. Translation: CASSLASGGLYTQYF.